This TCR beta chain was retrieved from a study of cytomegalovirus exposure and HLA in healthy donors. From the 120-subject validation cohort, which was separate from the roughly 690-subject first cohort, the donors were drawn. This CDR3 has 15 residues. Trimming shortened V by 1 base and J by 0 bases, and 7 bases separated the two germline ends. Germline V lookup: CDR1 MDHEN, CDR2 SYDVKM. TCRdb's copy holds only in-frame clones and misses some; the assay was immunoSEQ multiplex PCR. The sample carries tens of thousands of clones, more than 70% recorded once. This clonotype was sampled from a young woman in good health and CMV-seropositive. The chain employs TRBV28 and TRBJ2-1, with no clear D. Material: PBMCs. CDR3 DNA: TGTGCCAGCAGTTTATCCCAGGACTCCTACAATGAGCAGTTCTTC. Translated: CASSLSQDSYNEQFF.